These 20 T cell receptor beta chains came from one sample sequenced in a study of pediatric ulcerative colitis. One to two pinch biopsies were taken from the rectum during colonoscopy. Sequenced by immunoSEQ multiplex PCR; TCRdb stores in-frame clones only, minus some. This repertoire shows some 40,000 clones, roughly 70% found once; its top ten account for around 9.2%. The source material was gut tissue. Receptors were obtained from a boy between 5 and 17 years old with severe ulcerative colitis.

This clone showed up just a few times. The V call is TRBV6-1, the J call TRBJ1-2; TRBD1 is a possible D gene (5 bases). This CDR3 is 15 amino acids long. V gave up 3 bases and J gave up 5 bases, with 16 bases separating them. Looked up from germline, CDR1 is MNHNS and CDR2 is SASEGT. The CDR3 DNA reads as TGTGCCAGCAGTGATTCCGGGGGGAATATGTATGGCTACACCTTC. It yields the protein CASSDSGGNMYGYTF.

The chain has TRBV27 and TRBJ1-3; perhaps TRBD1 as D (5 bases). Between the trimmed V and J ends, which lost 4 bases and 0 bases, there was a span of 13 bases. Germline-derived CDR1 and CDR2 are MNHEY and SMNVEV (reference sequence). The CDR3 contains 16 residues. The CDR3 DNA reads TGTGCCAGCAGTTCGGGACGGACGATCTCTGGAAACACCATATATTTT. It encodes CASSSGRTISGNTIYF.

The V call is TRBV7-3, the J call TRBJ2-1; possibly TRBD1 or TRBD2 for D (5 bases each). CDR3 length: 15 amino acids. Per germline, CDR1 SGHTA and CDR2 FQGTGA. Trimming pared 2 bases from V and 2 bases from J, leaving 10 bases between. The CDR3: CASSLQVGAYNEQFF. The CDR3 DNA sequence: TGTGCCAGCAGCTTACAAGTGGGGGCCTACAATGAGCAGTTCTTC.

The chain joins TRBV11-2 to TRBJ1-2; no clear D gene. V lost 0 bases and J 6 bases, leaving 8 bases between the germline ends. The CDR3 covers 13 residues. The germline V gene encodes CDR1 SGHAT and CDR2 FQNNGV. The CDR3 nucleotides are TGTGCCAGCAGCTTAGATCGAAGGGATGGCTACACCTTC. Encoded protein: CASSLDRRDGYTF. The variable domain in full, with the rest retrieved from reference TRBV11-2 and TRBJ1-2, is EAGVAQSPRYKIIEKRQSVAFWCNPISGHATLYWYQQILGQGPKLLIQFQNNGVVDDSQLPKDRFSAERLKGVDSTLKIQPAKLEDSAVYLCASSLDRRDGYTFGSGTRLTVV.

The chain joins TRBV5-1 to TRBJ2-7, with D possibly TRBD2 on 6 matching bases. The ends were cut back, 8 bases at V and 3 bases at J, with 15 bases in the middle. The length of the CDR3 is 13 residues. Germline CDR1 is SGHRS and CDR2 is YFSETQ. In DNA form, the CDR3 reads TGCGCCAGTCGGGACTCACAAGGCTACGAGCAGTACTTC. Its translation: CASRDSQGYEQYF. Full variable domain (missing parts from reference TRBV5-1 and TRBJ2-7): KAGVTQTPRYLIKTRGQQVTLSCSPISGHRSVSWYQQTPGQGLQFLFEYFSETQRNKGNFPGRFSGRQFSNSRSEMNVSTLELGDSALYLCASRDSQGYEQYFGPGTRLTVT.

The rearrangement links TRBV6-1 to TRBJ2-7, with TRBD1 as a possible D gene (5 bases). V gave up 6 bases and J gave up 12 bases, with 18 bases separating them. CDR3 length: 12 amino acids. The V gene's germline CDR1 is MNHNS and CDR2 SASEGT. CDR3 DNA: TGTGCCAGCAGAACAACATCAGGGTACGCGTACTTC. Amino acid sequence: CASRTTSGYAYF.

This chain joins TRBV5-8 and TRBJ2-4; 8 bases match TRBD1. Germline V gene data show CDR1 as SGHTS and CDR2 as YDEGEE. The V gene end was trimmed by 3 bases and the J gene end by 15 bases; junction bases not matched to a gene: 5. The CDR3 loop spans 11 amino acids. The CDR3 DNA reads as TGTGCCAGCAGCTACTCCGGGACAGGGTACTTC. Residues: CASSYSGTGYF. Using reference TRBV5-8 and TRBJ2-4 for the parts outside the CDR3, the full variable domain is EAGVTQSPTHLIKTRGQQATLRCSPISGHTSVYWYQQALGLGLQFLLWYDEGEERNRGNFPPRFSGRQFPNYSSELNVNALELEDSALYLCASSYSGTGYFGAGTRLSVL.

The rearrangement links TRBV2 to TRBJ2-7; 7 nucleotides line up with TRBD2. V shed 1 base and J 2 bases; nucleotides not matched to a gene: 2. The CDR3 runs 14 residues. Germline lookup yields CDR1 SNHLY and CDR2 FYNNEI. The CDR3 coding sequence is TGTGCCAGCAGTGAAGGGCTAGCGGCCTACGAGCAGTACTTC. It codes for CASSEGLAAYEQYF.

V usage is TRBV30 and J usage is TRBJ2-3, with 8 bases fitting TRBD2. The germline CDR1 and CDR2 sequences are GTSNPN and SVGIG (reference sequence). Losses at the gene ends were 3 bases for V and 0 bases for J; bases not matched to a gene: 14. This CDR3 region has 18 residues. Written as DNA, the CDR3 is TGTGCCTGGAGACACGGGGGGGGGTTACACCTTAGCACAGATACGCAGTATTTT. It specifies CAWRHGGGLHLSTDTQYF.

The V call is TRBV6-1, the J call TRBJ2-1, with TRBD1 as a possible D gene (5 bases). V lost 1 base, J lost 3 bases, and 7 bases lay in between. Germline CDR1 MNHNS, CDR2 SASEGT. This CDR3 is 14 amino acids long. As DNA, the CDR3 is TGTGCCAGCAGTGAAGGGGGCAGCTACAATGAGCAGTTCTTC. This gives the protein CASSEGGSYNEQFF.

The chain recombines TRBV4-1 with TRBJ1-5; D ambiguous. The V end was cut by 0 bases, the J end by 5 bases, with 11 bases between. CDR1 is MGHRA, CDR2 YSYEKL, per germline. The CDR3 is 15 amino acids. CDR3 protein: CASSQDGTPDQPQHF. The CDR3 coding sequence is TGCGCCAGCAGCCAAGATGGCACCCCTGATCAGCCCCAGCATTTT.

The chain is built from TRBV19 and TRBJ1-3, with 7 bases matching TRBD1. The CDR3 totals 13 residues. From germline, CDR1 is LNHDA and CDR2 SQIVND (reference sequence). With V trimmed by 9 bases and J by 7 bases, 9 bases remained unmatched. The CDR3 spells CASARTGGNTIYF. The DNA for the CDR3 is TGTGCCAGCGCTAGGACAGGAGGGAACACCATATATTTT. The variable domain in full, completed from reference TRBV19 and TRBJ1-3, reads DGGITQSPKYLFRKEGQNVTLSCEQNLNHDAMYWYRQDPGQGLRLIYYSQIVNDFQKGDIAEGYSVSREKKESFPLTVTSAQKNPTAFYLCASARTGGNTIYFGEGSWLTVV.

The chain carries TRBV10-3 and TRBJ1-1; TRBD1 matches 10 bases. The V gene's germline CDR1 is ENHRY and CDR2 SYGVKD. The CDR3 consists of 13 residues. With 10 bases clipped from V and 3 bases from J, the junction kept 5 bases outside the gene matches. DNA for the CDR3: TGTGCCACCTGGGACAGGGGAGACACTGAAGCTTTCTTT. Encoded protein: CATWDRGDTEAFF.

This clone showed up just a few times. This chain joins TRBV29-1 and TRBJ2-5; D unresolved. There are 13 residues in the CDR3. V shed 7 bases and J shed 5 bases, with 17 bases lying between them. CDR1 is SQVTM, CDR2 ANQGSEA, per germline. CDR3 nucleotides: TGCAGCGACACGACGGGTTTTGGTGAGACCCAGTACTTC. This codes for CSDTTGFGETQYF.

The CDR3 sequence: CASSQGNRDYEQYF. CDR3 coding DNA: TGCGCCAGCAGCCAAGGGAACAGGGACTACGAGCAGTACTTC. The chain employs TRBV4-1 and TRBJ2-7; D possibly corresponds to TRBD1 (6 bases). V lost 1 base to trimming and J lost 3 bases, with 10 bases between them. The CDR3 sequence is 14 residues long. Looked up from germline, CDR1 is MGHRA and CDR2 is YSYEKL.

This clone appeared once. This chain joins TRBV27 and TRBJ2-7, with 10 bases matching TRBD1. Germline V gene data show CDR1 as MNHEY and CDR2 as SMNVEV (reference sequence). V lost 0 bases and J lost 2; bases outside the gene matches: 7. CDR3 length equals 17 residues. The CDR3 DNA follows: TGTGCCAGCAGTTTATCTCTCCGGGACAGGGGCACCTACGAGCAGTACTTC. It translates to CASSLSLRDRGTYEQYF.

This chain uses TRBV5-6 with TRBJ2-7; possibly TRBD1 for D (6 bases). The germline V gene encodes CDR1 SGHDT and CDR2 YYEEEE. The CDR3 consists of 14 residues. Between the trimmed V and J ends, which lost 0 bases and 7 bases, there was a span of 14 bases. The CDR3 sequence: CASSLGQGLSEQYF. In nucleotides, the CDR3 is TGTGCCAGCAGCTTGGGGCAGGGGCTGTCAGAGCAGTACTTC.

This clone was recorded a few times. This sequence joins TRBV18 and TRBJ1-2; 9 nucleotides agree with TRBD1. After removal of 2 bases from V and 6 bases from J, the junction contained 1 base not matched to a gene. This CDR3 comprises 13 residues. CDR1 is KGHSH, CDR2 LQKENI, per germline. The DNA of the CDR3 is TGTGCCAGCTCACCAACAGGGGGCGATGGCTACACCTTC. It encodes CASSPTGGDGYTF.

The rearrangement joins TRBV19 to TRBJ1-2; TRBD1 is a possible D gene (5 bases). V lost 5 bases and J 0 bases, leaving 19 bases between the germline ends. There are 17 residues in the CDR3. Germline-derived CDR1 and CDR2 are LNHDA and SQIVND (reference sequence). CDR3 coding DNA: TGTGCCAGTAGTCGGCCCCATGGGGCAGGGACTAACTATGGCTACACCTTC. This translates into CASSRPHGAGTNYGYTF.

This clone was observed a handful of times. The V call is TRBV19, the J call TRBJ1-2; D is perhaps TRBD1 (5 bases). Trimming stripped 4 bases from V and 8 bases from J, with 8 bases between. The CDR3 length is 11 residues. CDR1 LNHDA and CDR2 SQIVND come from the germline V gene (reference sequence). CDR3 sequence: CASSSQGGYTF. The CDR3 DNA reads TGTGCCAGTAGTAGTCAGGGAGGCTACACCTTC.